The 13 T cell receptor beta chains given below trace back to one sample, sequenced in a study of blood T cell repertoires in COVID-19. The table came from immunoSEQ multiplex PCR; TCRdb's copy has only in-frame clones and leaves some out. The sample contains 150,000 to 200,000 clones, more than 75% of which appear only once. Sequencing used PBMCs or T cells enriched from blood (not recorded which). All receptors come from a woman in her forties or fifties who had recovered from COVID-19.

This clone was seen a handful of times. The J gene is TRBJ2-1, the V gene TRBV21-1; the table's D call of TRBD1 was not tested on the DNA. TRBV21-1 is described as a pseudogene. The CDR3 covers 16 residues. This chain's CDR3 is CASSTRQVRGYNEQFF. CDR3 in DNA: TGTGCCAGCAGCACCCGACAGGTCAGAGGCTACAATGAGCAGTTCTTC.

The CDR3, as DNA: TGTGCCAGCTCACCGCTGGAGGGGGAGACCCAGTACTTC. It is translated as CASSPLEGETQYF. The rearrangement uses TRBV18 and TRBJ2-5; D might be TRBD2 (6 bases). Trimming cost V 3 bases and J 5 bases, with 10 bases left between them. This CDR3 has 13 residues. CDR1 KGHSH and CDR2 LQKENI come from the germline V gene. Drawing the rest from reference TRBV18 and TRBJ2-5, the complete variable domain is NAGVMQNPRHLVRRRGQEARLRCSPMKGHSHVYWYRQLPEEGLKFMVYLQKENIIDESGMPKERFSAEFPKEGPSILRIQQVVRGDSAAYFCASSPLEGETQYFGPGTRLLVL.

With respect to this clone: Other DNA sequences of this sample code for an identical CDR3. This chain links TRBV19 with TRBJ1-1; no firm D call. Trimming cost V 3 bases and J 1 base, with 12 bases left between them. This CDR3 comprises 15 residues. Germline values: CDR1 LNHDA, CDR2 SQIVND (reference sequence). The CDR3 loop reads CASSISGTPNTEAFF. CDR3 DNA sequence: TGTGCCAGTAGTATTAGTGGTACCCCGAACACTGAAGCTTTCTTT. Drawing the rest from reference TRBV19 and TRBJ1-1, the complete variable domain is DGGITQSPKYLFRKEGQNVTLSCEQNLNHDAMYWYRQDPGQGLRLIYYSQIVNDFQKGDIAEGYSVSREKKESFPLTVTSAQKNPTAFYLCASSISGTPNTEAFFGQGTRLTVV.

This chain uses TRBV28 with TRBJ2-4; no clear D. V dropped 11 bases and J dropped 0 bases, with 14 bases sitting between them. The CDR3 sequence is 14 residues long. Germline CDR1 is MDHEN and CDR2 is SYDVKM. The CDR3: CASINSLAKNIQYF. CDR3 bases: TGTGCCTCCATCAACTCACTAGCCAAAAACATTCAGTACTTC. Variable domain in full (rest from reference TRBV28 and TRBJ2-4): DVKVTQSSRYLVKRTGEKVFLECVQDMDHENMFWYRQDPGLGLRLIYFSYDVKMKEKGDIPEGYSVSREKKERFSLILESASTNQTSMYLCASINSLAKNIQYFGAGTRLSVL.

The chain uses TRBV9 and TRBJ1-3; D unclear. V was shortened by 0 bases and J by 0 bases, with 10 bases between the two germline ends. Germline CDR1 reads SGDLS; CDR2 reads YYNGEE. The CDR3 has 16 amino acids. CDR3: CASSVEAPYSGNTIYF. The CDR3, as DNA: TGTGCCAGCAGCGTAGAAGCACCATACTCTGGAAACACCATATATTTT.

This clone was recorded a few times. The genes are TRBV28 and TRBJ2-3, with 8 bases fitting TRBD2. Per germline, CDR1 MDHEN and CDR2 SYDVKM. J was trimmed by 6 bases and V by 5 bases; bases with no gene match: 13. The length of the CDR3 is 16 residues. The DNA for the CDR3 is TGTGCCAGCAGTCGGTCTAATAGCGGGACGACGGATACGCAGTATTTT. It translates to CASSRSNSGTTDTQYF.

This clone came up a few times. The chain is built from TRBV9 and TRBJ2-1; D gene unclear. Trimming removed 3 bases at V and 6 bases at J, with 7 bases between. CDR3 length equals 12 residues. Germline V gene lookup returns CDR1 SGDLS and CDR2 YYNGEE. CDR3 in amino acids: CASSAWSNEQFF. CDR3 DNA sequence: TGTGCCAGCAGCGCTTGGAGCAATGAGCAGTTCTTC.

Only a few counts were recorded for this clone. V usage is TRBV7-3 and J usage is TRBJ2-1, with 8 bases aligning to TRBD2. Per the germline V gene, CDR1 is SGHTA and CDR2 is FQGTGA. The CDR3 contains 15 residues. Trimming cost V 3 bases and J 3 bases; bases outside gene matches: 4. The CDR3 coding sequence is TGTGCCAGCAGCTTGGGTAGCGGGAACTACAATGAGCAGTTCTTC. Its protein product is CASSLGSGNYNEQFF.

The gene calls are TRBV5-1 and TRBJ2-7; tentatively, D is TRBD2 (6 bases). CDR1 and CDR2 from the germline V gene are SGHRS and YFSETQ. Trimming stripped 6 bases from V and 4 bases from J, with 14 bases between. The CDR3 consists of 13 residues. CDR3 in DNA: TGCGCCAGCAAGTTTGAGGGAGGTTACGAGCAGTACTTC. Its translation: CASKFEGGYEQYF.

The rearrangement uses TRBV13 and TRBJ2-3; D may be TRBD2 (6 bases). The CDR3 spans 14 residues. V lost 9 bases and J 6 bases, leaving 19 bases between the germline ends. Germline V CDR1 and CDR2: PRHDT, FYEKMQ (reference sequence). The CDR3 loop is CASTRWEERDTQYF. The DNA of the CDR3 is TGTGCCAGTACCAGGTGGGAGGAGAGGGATACGCAGTATTTT.

The rearrangement uses TRBV18 and TRBJ2-5; D is uncertain. Germline V lookup: CDR1 KGHSH, CDR2 LQKENI. The CDR3 totals 12 residues. Trimming shortened V by 5 bases and J by 0 bases, and 4 bases separated the two germline ends. In DNA, the CDR3 is TGTGCCAGCTCATCGTACCAAGAGACCCAGTACTTC. Translated, it gives CASSSYQETQYF.

This clone was seen only once. This chain joins TRBV5-6 and TRBJ1-3; D gene unclear. The V gene lost 5 bases and the J gene lost 8 bases, with 8 bases spanning the gap. Germline CDR1 and CDR2: SGHDT and YYEEEE. The CDR3 loop spans 11 amino acids. The CDR3 DNA follows: TGTGCCAGCAGTCGAGGCGACACCATATATTTT. Translation gives CASSRGDTIYF.

The chain carries TRBV11-2 and TRBJ1-2; possible D gene TRBD1, 6 bases. Germline CDR1 is SGHAT and CDR2 is FQNNGV. This CDR3 has 15 amino acids. The V end was cut by 0 bases, the J end by 5 bases, with 13 bases between. CDR3 loop: CASSLESTGTYGYTF. The CDR3 region has the DNA TGTGCCAGCAGCTTAGAGTCTACAGGGACGTATGGCTACACCTTC.